A single sample gave rise to the 25 T cell receptor beta chains below, sequenced in a study of blood T cell repertoires in COVID-19. TCRdb keeps only in-frame clones here, not all; method: immunoSEQ multiplex PCR. Of roughly 100,000 clones in the sample, roughly nine tenths are singletons; the top ten hold 17%. The sequencing sample was made of peripheral blood. All receptors come from a woman older than 75 in a cohort sampled during active COVID-19.

The chain recombines TRBV2 with TRBJ2-3; no firm D call. Germline CDR1 SNHLY, CDR2 FYNNEI. The CDR3 sequence is 12 residues long. Trimming shortened V by 6 bases and J by 2 bases, and 6 bases separated the two germline ends. In DNA, the CDR3 is TGTGCCAGCAGGTTCAACACAGATACGCAGTATTTT. This codes for CASRFNTDTQYF. The full variable domain, in which reference TRBV2 and TRBJ2-3 provide the parts outside the CDR3, is EPEVTQTPSHQVTQMGQEVILRCVPISNHLYFYWYRQILGQKVEFLVSFYNNEISEKSEIFDDQFSVERPDGSNFTLKIRSTKLEDSAMYFCASRFNTDTQYFGPGTRLTVL.

This clone has more than one count but fewer than ten. V and J are TRBV3-1 (or the pseudogene TRBV3-2) and TRBJ2-7; D perhaps matches TRBD2 (6 bases). Per germline, CDR1 LGHDT and CDR2 YNNKEL (reference sequence). V lost 0 bases and J 10 bases, leaving 10 bases between the germline ends. The CDR3 loop spans 12 amino acids. CDR3 protein: CASSQEGRLQYF. CDR3 DNA: TGTGCCAGCAGCCAAGAGGGGAGGCTTCAGTACTTC.

J is TRBJ2-3 and V is TRBV28; 11 bases are a match to TRBD2. The V segment lost 6 bases and the J segment 2 bases; nucleotides outside the gene matches: 4. CDR3 length: 15 amino acids. Germline-derived CDR1 and CDR2 are MDHEN and SYDVKM. The CDR3 sequence: CASRLSGRATDTQYF. Here the CDR3 DNA reads TGTGCCAGCAGACTTAGCGGGAGGGCCACAGATACGCAGTATTTT. The full variable domain, with the rest looked up from reference TRBV28 and TRBJ2-3, is DVKVTQSSRYLVKRTGEKVFLECVQDMDHENMFWYRQDPGLGLRLIYFSYDVKMKEKGDIPEGYSVSREKKERFSLILESASTNQTSMYLCASRLSGRATDTQYFGPGTRLTVL.

This chain uses TRBV5-4 with TRBJ2-3, with 8 bases lining up with TRBD2. The V and J ends lost 4 bases and 6 bases, in that order; junction bases with no gene match: 13. Germline CDR1 SGHNT, CDR2 YYREEE (reference sequence). CDR3 length equals 16 residues. The CDR3 is CASSQAGTRVSDTQYF. Written as DNA, the CDR3 is TGTGCCAGCAGCCAAGCCGGGACTAGGGTGTCCGATACGCAGTATTTT. Variable domain in full (rest from reference TRBV5-4 and TRBJ2-3): ETGVTQSPTHLIKTRGQQVTLRCSSQSGHNTVSWYQQALGQGPQFIFQYYREEENGRGNFPPRFSGLQFPNYSSELNVNALELDDSALYLCASSQAGTRVSDTQYFGPGTRLTVL.

The DNA of the CDR3 is TGTGCCAGCAGCTTAGATGGACAAGACATGGACAATGAGCAGTTCTTC. This codes for CASSLDGQDMDNEQFF. This chain links TRBV11-3 with TRBJ2-1; the D gene is possibly TRBD1 (5 bases). V shed 0 bases and J shed 5 bases, with 14 bases lying between them. Germline CDR1 reads SGHNT; CDR2 reads YENEEA. This CDR3 has 16 residues.

A single count supports this clone. The rearrangement uses TRBV19 and TRBJ2-6, with D possibly matching TRBD1 (6 bases). The CDR3 runs to 15 residues. CDR1 LNHDA and CDR2 SQIVND come from the germline V gene (reference sequence). V was shortened by 10 bases and J by 0 bases, with 13 bases between the two germline ends. The DNA of the CDR3 is TGTGCCACCGGGACATTAAGCTCTGGGGCCAACGTCCTGACTTTC. This gives the protein CATGTLSSGANVLTF.

In its sample, this clone was seen a few times. This chain links TRBV6-1 with TRBJ1-5; a weak D match, TRBD1 (5 bases). This CDR3 has 14 amino acids. V dropped 3 bases and J dropped 2 bases, with 8 bases sitting between them. Germline lookup yields CDR1 MNHNS and CDR2 SASEGT. CDR3 DNA sequence: TGTGCCAGCAGTGAGGGAGGGGGCAATCAGCCCCAGCATTTT. It is translated as CASSEGGGNQPQHF.

The J gene is TRBJ1-2, the V gene TRBV9; D may be TRBD1 (6 bases). The CDR3 has 14 amino acids. V lost 4 bases to trimming and J lost 8 bases, with 18 bases between them. CDR1 and CDR2 from the germline V gene are SGDLS and YYNGEE. The DNA of the CDR3 is TGTGCCAGCAGCCCCCAACCGGGACAACAGGGCTACACCTTC. Its translation: CASSPQPGQQGYTF.

The chain recombines TRBV30 with TRBJ1-2; D gene unclear. This CDR3 is 13 amino acids long. The V end was cut by 1 base, the J end by 8 bases, with 14 bases between. Germline V gives CDR1 GTSNPN, CDR2 SVGIG (reference sequence). CDR3 amino acids: CAWSGYGVRGYTF. The CDR3 nucleotides read TGTGCCTGGAGTGGTTACGGGGTACGGGGCTACACCTTC.

This clone was recorded once. V usage is TRBV7-2 and J usage is TRBJ2-1; 7 bases fit TRBD1. With V trimmed by 5 bases and J by 2 bases, 6 bases remained unmatched. CDR1 SGHTA and CDR2 FQGNSA come from the germline V gene. The CDR3 sequence is 15 residues long. The CDR3 DNA reads TGTGCCAGCAGCCCTACAGGGGCAACCTACAATGAGCAGTTCTTC. As protein: CASSPTGATYNEQFF.

This clone showed up just once. V and J are TRBV24-1 and TRBJ2-1, with 10 positions matching TRBD2. Losses at the gene ends were 3 bases for V and 12 bases for J; bases not matched to a gene: 10. CDR3 length equals 15 residues. CDR1 and CDR2 from the germline V gene are KGHDR and SFDVKD. The chain's CDR3 is CATSDGRAGGLRQFF. CDR3 DNA: TGTGCCACCAGTGATGGGAGAGCGGGGGGGCTGCGGCAGTTCTTC.

The rearrangement links TRBV5-5 to TRBJ2-5, with D unresolved. The V end lost 4 bases, the J end lost 5 bases, and 15 bases lay between the germline ends. Germline-derived CDR1 and CDR2 are SGHKS and YYEKEE (reference sequence). CDR3 length: 14 amino acids. The CDR3 nucleotides read TGTGCCAGCAGCCCTTGGAGTCATGGTGAGACCCAGTACTTC. It is translated as CASSPWSHGETQYF.

This chain uses TRBV2 with TRBJ2-7; possible D gene TRBD1, 6 bases. The CDR3 runs to 13 residues. V was shortened by 4 bases and J by 4 bases, with 11 bases between the two germline ends. Germline V lookup: CDR1 SNHLY, CDR2 FYNNEI. This CDR3 reads CASSVAGVYEQYF. The CDR3 bases are TGTGCCAGCAGTGTCGCAGGGGTTTACGAGCAGTACTTC. Drawing the rest from reference TRBV2 and TRBJ2-7, the complete variable domain is EPEVTQTPSHQVTQMGQEVILRCVPISNHLYFYWYRQILGQKVEFLVSFYNNEISEKSEIFDDQFSVERPDGSNFTLKIRSTKLEDSAMYFCASSVAGVYEQYFGPGTRLTVT.

The chain carries TRBV7-9 and TRBJ1-1, with a tentative D call TRBD1 (6 bases). The CDR3 sequence is 14 residues long. The V and J ends lost 0 bases and 5 bases respectively, with 10 bases between them. Germline CDR1 SEHNR, CDR2 FQNEAQ (reference sequence). The CDR3 here is CASSLATRGTEAFF. In DNA, the CDR3 is TGTGCCAGCAGCTTAGCGACCAGGGGTACTGAAGCTTTCTTT.

The chain has TRBV7-9 and TRBJ2-1; no clear D. The length of the CDR3 is 14 residues. V was shortened by 3 bases and J by 5 bases, with 11 bases between the two germline ends. Germline values: CDR1 SEHNR, CDR2 FQNEAQ (reference sequence). The chain's CDR3 is CASSFDITNNEQFF. DNA for the CDR3: TGTGCCAGCAGCTTTGATATAACAAACAATGAGCAGTTCTTC.

On this clone itself: Relative to the germline gene, one junction end is altered; a read error may explain this. The chain carries TRBV7-7 and TRBJ2-1; TRBD2 matches at 7 bases. CDR3 length equals 21 residues. Germline-derived CDR1 and CDR2 are SSHAT and FNYEAQ (reference sequence). The CDR3 region has the DNA TGTGCTAGCAGTTATTATAGCGGGCGGTTCGATCGTGGCGGGTCCTACAATGAGCAGTTCTTC. As protein: CASSYYSGRFDRGGSYNEQFF. The full variable domain, with the rest looked up from reference TRBV7-7 and TRBJ2-1, is GAGVSQSPRYKVTKRGQDVTLRCDPISSHATLYWYQQALGQGPEFLTYFNYEAQPDKSGLPSDRFSAERPEGSISTLTIQRTEQRDSAMYRCASSYYSGRFDRGGSYNEQFFGPGTRLTVL.

The V gene is TRBV2, the J gene TRBJ2-7; a weak D match, TRBD2 (6 bases). There are 13 residues in the CDR3. With 8 bases removed from V and 1 base from J, the gap between germline ends came to 12 bases. CDR1 and CDR2 (germline): SNHLY, FYNNEI. The CDR3 sequence is CASLLGGSYEQYF. The CDR3, as DNA: TGTGCCAGCCTTTTGGGGGGTTCCTACGAGCAGTACTTC. The full variable domain, rest sourced from reference TRBV2 and TRBJ2-7, is EPEVTQTPSHQVTQMGQEVILRCVPISNHLYFYWYRQILGQKVEFLVSFYNNEISEKSEIFDDQFSVERPDGSNFTLKIRSTKLEDSAMYFCASLLGGSYEQYFGPGTRLTVT.

This chain uses TRBV24-1 with TRBJ1-1; unclear D gene. The CDR3 loop spans 14 amino acids. V was pared by 3 bases and J by 2 bases, with 9 bases between. Looked up from germline, CDR1 is KGHDR and CDR2 is SFDVKD. Here the CDR3 reads CATSDGRGNTEAFF. The CDR3 nucleotides are TGTGCCACCAGTGATGGTCGGGGTAACACTGAAGCTTTCTTT.

V gene TRBV5-1 combines with J gene TRBJ1-2; 9 positions match TRBD1. The J segment lost 5 bases and the V segment lost 4 bases, leaving 6 bases of the junction unmatched. Looked up from germline, CDR1 is SGHRS and CDR2 is YFSETQ. The CDR3 loop spans 14 amino acids. The CDR3 DNA reads TGCGCCAGCAGCCAGCCTGGACAGGGGTATGGCTACACCTTC. It specifies CASSQPGQGYGYTF.

The chain employs TRBV28 and TRBJ2-3, with 9 bases that match TRBD1. The CDR3 runs to 19 residues. Germline V CDR1 and CDR2: MDHEN, SYDVKM. V lost 6 bases and J lost 2; bases outside the gene matches: 18. CDR3 nucleotide sequence: TGTGCCAGCAGACCCCAATGGTCTACAGGGGGCGCCGACACAGATACGCAGTATTTT. Encoded protein: CASRPQWSTGGADTDTQYF. The full variable domain, rest sourced from reference TRBV28 and TRBJ2-3, is DVKVTQSSRYLVKRTGEKVFLECVQDMDHENMFWYRQDPGLGLRLIYFSYDVKMKEKGDIPEGYSVSREKKERFSLILESASTNQTSMYLCASRPQWSTGGADTDTQYFGPGTRLTVL.

J is TRBJ2-7 and V is TRBV19, with 11 bases aligning to TRBD1. The CDR3 is 14 residues long. Germline lookup yields CDR1 LNHDA and CDR2 SQIVND (reference sequence). J lost 2 bases, V lost 6 bases, and 3 bases had no gene match. CDR3 in DNA: TGTGCCAGTAGGGGACAGGGGGGCGCCTACGAGCAGTACTTC. This translates into CASRGQGGAYEQYF.

CDR3: CASRQGNEKLFF. CDR3 DNA: TGTGCCAGCAGGCAGGGCAATGAAAAACTGTTTTTT. The genes are TRBV6-5 and TRBJ1-4; possibly TRBD1 for D (5 bases). Trimming took off 6 bases at V and 5 bases at J, with 7 bases between the two ends. There are 12 residues in the CDR3. CDR1 MNHEY and CDR2 SVGAGI come from the germline V gene.

The chain recombines TRBV10-3 with TRBJ1-5, with 7 bases matching TRBD1. This CDR3 has 12 amino acids. CDR1 and CDR2 from the germline V gene are ENHRY and SYGVKD. J gave up 13 bases and V 4 bases, and 7 bases lay outside the gene matches. DNA for the CDR3: TGTGCCATCAGTGGGTCTCCGGGACAGCAGCATTTT. This gives the protein CAISGSPGQQHF.

V gene TRBV5-4 combines with J gene TRBJ2-2; no definite D call. CDR3 length equals 14 residues. CDR1 SGHNT and CDR2 YYREEE come from the germline V gene (reference sequence). Trimming took off 4 bases at V and 5 bases at J, with 12 bases between the two ends. CDR3 protein: CASSRMGPTGELFF. The CDR3 DNA reads TGTGCCAGCAGCCGGATGGGCCCGACCGGGGAGCTGTTTTTT.

This clone was seen only once. This chain uses TRBV30 with TRBJ1-6; D possibly corresponds to TRBD1 (5 bases). There are 15 residues in the CDR3. Trimming stripped 0 bases from V and 6 bases from J, with 12 bases between. CDR1 is GTSNPN and CDR2 is SVGIG in the germline V gene (reference sequence). The CDR3 DNA reads TGTGCCTGGAGTGTACAGACAGCTACTAATTCACCCCTCCACTTT. Encoded protein: CAWSVQTATNSPLHF. The complete variable domain, with remaining parts taken from reference TRBV30 and TRBJ1-6, reads SQTIHQWPATLVQPVGSPLSLECTVEGTSNPNLYWYRQAAGRGLQLLFYSVGIGQISSEVPQNLSASRPQDRQFILSSKKLLLSDSGFYLCAWSVQTATNSPLHFGNGTRLTVT.